This T cell receptor (beta chain) was identified in a study of cytomegalovirus exposure and HLA in healthy donors. The CDR3 runs 16 residues. The germline V gene encodes CDR1 WSHSY and CDR2 SAAADI. The trim removed 4 bases at V and 6 bases at J, leaving 8 bases unmatched. PCR primers comprised 60 Vbeta and 13 Jbeta primers. Only in-frame clones appear in the TCRdb table, and some are missing; sequencing was by immunoSEQ multiplex PCR. The sample lists under 200,000 clones, 75% to 90% occurring once. The sample consisted of PBMCs. The gene calls are TRBV10-2 and TRBJ2-2; 10 bases are a match to TRBD2. The receptor was derived from a man aged 18-30 years in good health and CMV-seropositive. The CDR3 sequence is CASSGVAGGISGELFF. The CDR3 region has the DNA TGCGCCAGCAGTGGAGTAGCGGGGGGCATCTCCGGGGAGCTGTTTTTT.